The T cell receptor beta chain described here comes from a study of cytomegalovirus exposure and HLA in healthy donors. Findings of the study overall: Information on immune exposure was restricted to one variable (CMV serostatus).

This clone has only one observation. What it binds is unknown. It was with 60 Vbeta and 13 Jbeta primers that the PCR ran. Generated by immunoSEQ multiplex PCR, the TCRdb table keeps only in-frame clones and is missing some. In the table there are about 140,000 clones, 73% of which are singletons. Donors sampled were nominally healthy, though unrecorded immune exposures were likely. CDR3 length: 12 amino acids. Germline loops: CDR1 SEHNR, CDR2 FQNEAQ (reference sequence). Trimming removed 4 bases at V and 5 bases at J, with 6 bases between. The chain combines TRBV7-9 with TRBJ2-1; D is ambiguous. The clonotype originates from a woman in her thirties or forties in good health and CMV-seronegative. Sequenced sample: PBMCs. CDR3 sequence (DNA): TGTGCCAGCAGCTCGCGTGACAATGAGCAGTTCTTC. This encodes CASSSRDNEQFF.